These T cell receptor beta chains were read from a single sample in a study of shared clonotypes between healthy human individuals. Profiling relied on immunoSEQ multiplex PCR, and the TCRdb table lists in-frame clones only, not all of them. The sample carries roughly 810,000 clones, approximately 96% recorded once. The sample comprised naive CD8+ T cells sorted from blood. The source is a man aged 25-40 years in good health. The CDR3 runs from the conserved cysteine through the conserved F or W. The order of the fields is V gene, D gene, CDR3 length, J gene, clone size, CDR3 DNA, CDR3 protein. D genes are given only for firm matches. The size of a clone is reported for some rows only, either as once, few or many, or as a class for expanded clones.

v_call: TRBV11-3
d_call: TRBD2
cdr3_length: 18
j_call: TRBJ2-3
clone_size: .
cdr3_nt: TGTGCCAGCAGCTCCGGGGGAATAGCGGGAGTACGGCCAGATACGCAGTATTTT
cdr3_aa: CASSSGGIAGVRPDTQYF

v_call: TRBV7-2
d_call: TRBD1
cdr3_length: 14
j_call: TRBJ2-3
clone_size: once
cdr3_nt: TGTGCCAGCAGCTTGGACAGGCCCACAGATACGCAGTATTTT
cdr3_aa: CASSLDRPTDTQYF

v_call: TRBV10-2
d_call: .
cdr3_length: 18
j_call: TRBJ1-2
clone_size: .
cdr3_nt: TGCGCCAGCAGTGAGTCCATTGAACCCAACGGAGGGTTGCGTGGCTACACCTTC
cdr3_aa: CASSESIEPNGGLRGYTF

v_call: TRBV15
d_call: TRBD1
cdr3_length: 17
j_call: TRBJ1-2
clone_size: .
cdr3_nt: TGTGCCACCAACAGCACCCGAGGGACAGGGGCAGAGGTGGGCTACACCTTC
cdr3_aa: CATNSTRGTGAEVGYTF

v_call: TRBV7-8
d_call: .
cdr3_length: 16
j_call: TRBJ1-5
clone_size: .
cdr3_nt: TGTGCCAGCAGCTCTCGGACGGATCGACGCAATCAGCCCCAGCATTTT
cdr3_aa: CASSSRTDRRNQPQHF

v_call: TRBV27
d_call: .
cdr3_length: 12
j_call: TRBJ2-7
clone_size: .
cdr3_nt: TGTGCCAGCAGTTTGGGGGGTACCGAGCAGTACTTC
cdr3_aa: CASSLGGTEQYF

v_call: TRBV7-6
d_call: TRBD1
cdr3_length: 15
j_call: TRBJ2-6
clone_size: once
cdr3_nt: TGTGCCAGCAGCCGACAGGGGGGATGGGCCAACGTCCTGACTTTC
cdr3_aa: CASSRQGGWANVLTF

v_call: TRBV19
d_call: .
cdr3_length: 11
j_call: TRBJ2-3
clone_size: .
cdr3_nt: TGTGCCAGTACCGGGGGAGATACGCAGTATTTT
cdr3_aa: CASTGGDTQYF

v_call: TRBV6-1
d_call: .
cdr3_length: 15
j_call: TRBJ1-2
clone_size: once
cdr3_nt: TGTGCCAGCAGTGAAGATAGTACAGGGATCTATGGCTACACCTTC
cdr3_aa: CASSEDSTGIYGYTF

v_call: TRBV11-1
d_call: .
cdr3_length: 14
j_call: TRBJ2-7
clone_size: few
cdr3_nt: TGTGCCAGCAGCTATGCCGGGACAATTTACGAGCAGTACTTC
cdr3_aa: CASSYAGTIYEQYF

v_call: TRBV27
d_call: TRBD2
cdr3_length: 14
j_call: TRBJ2-1
clone_size: .
cdr3_nt: TGTGCCAGCAGGAGGGGAGGGTCCGACAATGAGCAGTTCTTC
cdr3_aa: CASRRGGSDNEQFF

v_call: TRBV7-9
d_call: TRBD1
cdr3_length: 14
j_call: TRBJ2-7
clone_size: .
cdr3_nt: TGTGCCAGCAGCGGGACAGGGGCCCTTTTCGAGCAGTACTTC
cdr3_aa: CASSGTGALFEQYF

v_call: TRBV28
d_call: .
cdr3_length: 12
j_call: TRBJ2-1
clone_size: .
cdr3_nt: TGTGCCAGCAGTTTATCAGCGAATGAGCAGTTCTTC
cdr3_aa: CASSLSANEQFF

v_call: TRBV27
d_call: .
cdr3_length: 16
j_call: TRBJ2-5
clone_size: .
cdr3_nt: TGTGCCAGCAGTTTATGGGGGGGCCCAGGTCAAGAGACCCAGTACTTC
cdr3_aa: CASSLWGGPGQETQYF

v_call: TRBV4-1
d_call: TRBD2
cdr3_length: 16
j_call: TRBJ2-3
clone_size: .
cdr3_nt: TGCGCCAGCAGCCAAGCGACTAGCGGTGGCACAGATACGCAGTATTTT
cdr3_aa: CASSQATSGGTDTQYF

v_call: TRBV4-1
d_call: TRBD2
cdr3_length: 16
j_call: TRBJ2-5
clone_size: .
cdr3_nt: TGCGCCAGCAGCCAAGAAAACGCGGGAGTCCAAGAGACCCAGTACTTC
cdr3_aa: CASSQENAGVQETQYF

v_call: TRBV6-6
d_call: .
cdr3_length: 13
j_call: TRBJ2-3
clone_size: .
cdr3_nt: TGTGCCAGCAGTTCTTTGGGGGCAGATACGCAGTATTTT
cdr3_aa: CASSSLGADTQYF

v_call: TRBV5-4
d_call: .
cdr3_length: 12
j_call: TRBJ2-7
clone_size: .
cdr3_nt: TGTGCCAGCAGCCAGAACTCCTACGAGCAGTACTTC
cdr3_aa: CASSQNSYEQYF

v_call: TRBV5-1
d_call: .
cdr3_length: 13
j_call: TRBJ2-3
clone_size: once
cdr3_nt: TGCGCCAGCAGCTCGGTTTCCACAGATACGCAGTATTTT
cdr3_aa: CASSSVSTDTQYF

v_call: TRBV4-3
d_call: TRBD1
cdr3_length: 16
j_call: TRBJ2-1
clone_size: .
cdr3_nt: TGCGCCAGCAGCGAGAAGGACAGGGGGGGTTACAATGAGCAGTTCTTC
cdr3_aa: CASSEKDRGGYNEQFF

v_call: TRBV28
d_call: TRBD2
cdr3_length: 14
j_call: TRBJ2-7
clone_size: once
cdr3_nt: TGTGCCAGCAGTAAAAGCGGGACCGTCTACGAGCAGTACTTC
cdr3_aa: CASSKSGTVYEQYF

v_call: TRBV11-3
d_call: .
cdr3_length: 15
j_call: TRBJ2-1
clone_size: .
cdr3_nt: TGTGCCAGCAGCGATCTAGCGAGCTCCTACAATGAGCAGTTCTTC
cdr3_aa: CASSDLASSYNEQFF

v_call: TRBV9
d_call: .
cdr3_length: 18
j_call: TRBJ2-3
clone_size: .
cdr3_nt: TGTGCCAGCAGCGTTACCCCGAGGGGGGCTAGCGGCACAGATACGCAGTATTTT
cdr3_aa: CASSVTPRGASGTDTQYF

v_call: TRBV11-2
d_call: .
cdr3_length: 11
j_call: TRBJ2-3
clone_size: .
cdr3_nt: TGTGCCAGCAGCCCATCTGATACGCAGTATTTT
cdr3_aa: CASSPSDTQYF

v_call: TRBV29-1
d_call: .
cdr3_length: 15
j_call: TRBJ2-3
clone_size: .
cdr3_nt: TGCAGCGTTGAAGATCGGGCTGAGCGCACAGATACGCAGTATTTT
cdr3_aa: CSVEDRAERTDTQYF

v_call: TRBV19
d_call: .
cdr3_length: 13
j_call: TRBJ2-3
clone_size: few
cdr3_nt: TGTGCCAGTAGTATGACTAGCACAGATACGCAGTATTTT
cdr3_aa: CASSMTSTDTQYF

v_call: TRBV12-5
d_call: TRBD1
cdr3_length: 15
j_call: TRBJ2-1
clone_size: .
cdr3_nt: TGTGCTAGTGGTCAGCCGGGACAGGAAAACAATGAGCAGTTCTTC
cdr3_aa: CASGQPGQENNEQFF

v_call: TRBV14
d_call: .
cdr3_length: 17
j_call: TRBJ2-2
clone_size: .
cdr3_nt: TGTGCCAGCAGCACAATTCCGGGACAAATTAACACCGGGGAGCTGTTTTTT
cdr3_aa: CASSTIPGQINTGELFF

v_call: TRBV6-5
d_call: .
cdr3_length: 11
j_call: TRBJ1-2
clone_size: .
cdr3_nt: TGTGCCAGCACCTACGGGGGTGGCTACACCTTC
cdr3_aa: CASTYGGGYTF

v_call: TRBV6-1
d_call: .
cdr3_length: 14
j_call: TRBJ2-5
clone_size: .
cdr3_nt: TGTGCCAGCAGTGAAAGAAGGCAGAAAGAGACCCAGTACTTC
cdr3_aa: CASSERRQKETQYF

v_call: TRBV5-1
d_call: TRBD1
cdr3_length: 16
j_call: TRBJ1-2
clone_size: .
cdr3_nt: TGCGCCAGCAGCATAGGACAGGGTCTCCCTTGGCATGGCTACACCTTC
cdr3_aa: CASSIGQGLPWHGYTF

v_call: TRBV4-1
d_call: .
cdr3_length: 14
j_call: TRBJ2-2
clone_size: .
cdr3_nt: TGCGCCAGCAGCCAAGATACGTTCACCGGGGAGCTGTTTTTT
cdr3_aa: CASSQDTFTGELFF

v_call: TRBV25-1
d_call: .
cdr3_length: 14
j_call: TRBJ2-7
clone_size: .
cdr3_nt: TGTGCCAGCAGTGGGGAAGGGTTTATGGGCGAGCAGTACTTC
cdr3_aa: CASSGEGFMGEQYF

v_call: TRBV6-5
d_call: .
cdr3_length: 12
j_call: TRBJ1-1
clone_size: .
cdr3_nt: TGTGCCACCGGATCGGACGTCGCTGAAGCTTTCTTT
cdr3_aa: CATGSDVAEAFF

v_call: TRBV9
d_call: TRBD1
cdr3_length: 14
j_call: TRBJ2-1
clone_size: .
cdr3_nt: TGTGCCAGCAGCCAGGGACAGGGGTACAATGAGCAGTTCTTC
cdr3_aa: CASSQGQGYNEQFF

v_call: TRBV6-1
d_call: .
cdr3_length: 14
j_call: TRBJ1-1
clone_size: .
cdr3_nt: TGTGCCAGCACCTGGGCTGGGGGGAACACTGAAGCTTTCTTT
cdr3_aa: CASTWAGGNTEAFF

v_call: TRBV19
d_call: .
cdr3_length: 14
j_call: TRBJ2-7
clone_size: .
cdr3_nt: TGTGCCAGTAGTGCGACAGGATTCGGGTACGAGCAGTACTTC
cdr3_aa: CASSATGFGYEQYF

v_call: TRBV30
d_call: TRBD2
cdr3_length: 22
j_call: TRBJ2-7
clone_size: .
cdr3_nt: TGTGCCTGGACCTTTACGCAGGGAGGGGAGCAGGGCCTCTCTTTTAGCTCCTACGAGCAGTACTTC
cdr3_aa: CAWTFTQGGEQGLSFSSYEQYF

v_call: TRBV10-1
d_call: .
cdr3_length: 13
j_call: TRBJ2-7
clone_size: .
cdr3_nt: TGCGCCAGCAGTGGAGCCATTTTCTACGAGCAGTACTTC
cdr3_aa: CASSGAIFYEQYF

v_call: TRBV28
d_call: TRBD1
cdr3_length: 15
j_call: TRBJ2-1
clone_size: .
cdr3_nt: TGTGCCGCGAGCCTCCCGGGACAGGCATACAATGAGCAGTTCTTC
cdr3_aa: CAASLPGQAYNEQFF

v_call: TRBV7-9
d_call: TRBD2
cdr3_length: 18
j_call: TRBJ2-2
clone_size: .
cdr3_nt: TGTGCCAGCAGCTCCCTAGCGGGAGGCGTACCGAACACCGGGGAGCTGTTTTTT
cdr3_aa: CASSSLAGGVPNTGELFF

v_call: TRBV27
d_call: TRBD2
cdr3_length: 17
j_call: TRBJ2-4
clone_size: .
cdr3_nt: TGTGCCAGCAGGACCGGGACTAGCGGGAACGGGGAAAACATTCAGTACTTC
cdr3_aa: CASRTGTSGNGENIQYF

v_call: TRBV11-3
d_call: .
cdr3_length: 13
j_call: TRBJ2-1
clone_size: .
cdr3_nt: TGTGCCAGTTCCCAGGGGACCTACAATGAGCAGTTCTTC
cdr3_aa: CASSQGTYNEQFF

v_call: TRBV6-5
d_call: TRBD2
cdr3_length: 14
j_call: TRBJ2-7
clone_size: .
cdr3_nt: TGTGCCAGCAGTTACTCGATACCGGGGGGCGAGCAGTACTTC
cdr3_aa: CASSYSIPGGEQYF

v_call: TRBV10-1
d_call: .
cdr3_length: 15
j_call: TRBJ2-7
clone_size: once
cdr3_nt: TGCGCCAGCAGTAAACGCTCGCCGGGCAACGACGAGCAGTACTTC
cdr3_aa: CASSKRSPGNDEQYF

v_call: TRBV11-2
d_call: .
cdr3_length: 13
j_call: TRBJ1-4
clone_size: .
cdr3_nt: TGTGCCAGCAGCCTCGTGGAGGGCCGAAAACTGTTTTTT
cdr3_aa: CASSLVEGRKLFF

v_call: TRBV18
d_call: .
cdr3_length: 14
j_call: TRBJ2-7
clone_size: .
cdr3_nt: TGTGCCAGCTCACCTCCGGGTCAGGTCTACGAGCAGTACTTC
cdr3_aa: CASSPPGQVYEQYF

v_call: TRBV5-4
d_call: .
cdr3_length: 12
j_call: TRBJ2-3
clone_size: .
cdr3_nt: TGTGCCAGCAGCCGAGCGGCAGATACGCAGTATTTT
cdr3_aa: CASSRAADTQYF